The sequence of this TCR beta chain was determined in a study of T cell responses to AZD1222 COVID-19 vaccine. Study findings and constraints: Spike was spanned by vaccine-associated CD4 TCRs, which were dominant at 160-218 and 743-854. Reports say nearly half of spike-specific TCRs go after unmutated variant regions.

The CDR3 is made up of 14 amino acids. With V trimmed by 8 bases and J by 1 base, 8 bases remained unmatched. Germline V gene data show CDR1 as SNHLY and CDR2 as FYNNEI. A word on this clone: Its antigen is undetermined.

TCRdb's table, derived via immunoSEQ multiplex PCR, lists solely in-frame clones and lacks some. This table has around 190,000 clones, about 89% appearing once. The clonotype was recovered from an adult who received the AZD1222 COVID-19 vaccine. This specimen consisted of peripheral blood, obtained 28 days after the second AZD1222 dose. This chain uses TRBV2 with TRBJ2-7; TRBD1 aligns across 7 bases. CDR3 in amino acids: CASRPGQRSYEQYF. DNA of the CDR3: TGTGCCAGCCGACCGGGACAGCGTTCCTACGAGCAGTACTTC.